These T cell receptor beta chains were read from a single sample in a study of blood T cells in healthy people across ages. TCRdb reprocessed the 5' RACE reads with MiXCR, giving one entry per CDR3 protein. The table has 870,000 or so distinct CDR3 sequences, 25% to 30% seen once. The sample taken for sequencing was blood. The receptors stem from a woman aged 80 or over in good health. Each CDR3 is given with its conserved first and last residue. A D gene is named only where the DNA matches it firmly. Not all rows give a size; the values are once, few, many and, for expanded clones, a class.

cdr3_aa,cdr3_nt,d_call,v_call,j_call,clone_size
CASSLDYGSRNTEAFF,TGCGCCAGCAGCTTGGACTACGGCAGTAGGAACACTGAAGCTTTCTTT,.,TRBV5-1,TRBJ1-1,many
CASSLARLGTGELFF,TGTGCCAGCAGCTTAGCAAGGCTTGGGACCGGGGAGCTGTTTTTT,.,TRBV7-2,TRBJ2-2,.
CASSPRGIAYNEQYF,TGTGCCAGCAGCCCGCGGGGGATAGCTTACAATGAGCAGTACTTC,TRBD2,TRBV7-2,TRBJ2-7,.
CASSEASDTQYF,TGTGCCAGCAGTGAAGCGTCAGATACGCAGTATTTT,.,TRBV6-1,TRBJ2-3,many
CASTAAGGTDTQYF,TGTGCCAGCACCGCAGCGGGGGGGACAGATACGCAGTATTTT,TRBD2,TRBV3-1,TRBJ2-3,.
CASSADPGQGTDTQYF,TGTGCCAGCAGCGCAGATCCGGGACAGGGGACAGATACGCAGTATTTT,TRBD1,TRBV7-6,TRBJ2-3,many
CASSPYSSRYNEQFF,TGTGCCAGCAGCCCTTATAGCAGCCGGTACAATGAGCAGTTCTTC,.,TRBV7-2,TRBJ2-1,.
CASSGTGRSYEQYF,TGTGCCAGCAGTGGGACAGGGAGGTCCTACGAGCAGTACTTC,TRBD1,TRBV28,TRBJ2-7,many
CAAEIGTRSYNEQFF,TGTGCCGCAGAAATAGGGACTCGCTCCTACAATGAGCAGTTCTTC,.,TRBV24-1,TRBJ2-1,many
CASSSRGLAGETQYF,TGTGCCAGCAGCTCCCGAGGACTAGCGGGGGAGACCCAGTACTTC,TRBD2,TRBV7-2,TRBJ2-5,.
CASSQEAGRREETQYF,TGCGCCAGCAGCCAAGAGGCAGGGCGCAGGGAAGAGACCCAGTACTTC,.,TRBV4-1,TRBJ2-5,many
CSVRVMTDTQYF,TGCAGCGTTCGGGTGATGACAGATACGCAGTATTTT,.,TRBV29-1,TRBJ2-3,many
CASSLGTSAYNEQFF,TGTGCCAGCAGCCTCGGGACTAGCGCCTACAATGAGCAGTTCTTC,TRBD2,TRBV7-2,TRBJ2-1,many
CASSQKGGTNYGYTF,TGTGCCAGCAGCCAAAAAGGGGGGACTAACTATGGCTACACCTTC,.,TRBV3-1,TRBJ1-2,.
CASSFSAGSSYEQYF,TGTGCCAGCAGTTTTAGCGCAGGGAGCTCCTACGAGCAGTACTTC,.,TRBV12-3/TRBV12-4,TRBJ2-7,many
CASSEAQTRSNYGYTF,TGTGCCAGCAGTGAAGCGCAGACACGGAGTAACTATGGCTACACCTTC,.,TRBV6-1,TRBJ1-2,few
CSGGEATDTQYF,TGCAGCGGCGGGGAAGCCACAGATACGCAGTATTTT,.,TRBV29-1,TRBJ2-3,few
CASRRPGQGVYEQYF,TGTGCCAGCAGGCGTCCGGGACAGGGAGTCTACGAGCAGTACTTC,TRBD1,TRBV11-2,TRBJ2-7,.
CASSPRDRGNTGELFF,TGTGCCAGCAGCCCCCGGGACAGGGGGAACACCGGGGAGCTGTTTTTT,TRBD1,TRBV3-1,TRBJ2-2,.
CASSQRQGRLNTEAFF,TGTGCCAGCAGCCAACGACAGGGGCGCTTGAACACTGAAGCTTTCTTT,TRBD1,TRBV11-2,TRBJ1-1,few
CASSLARMYRETQYF,TGCGCCAGCAGCTTGGCTCGGATGTACAGGGAGACCCAGTACTTC,.,TRBV5-1,TRBJ2-5,many
CASSPGLLYNEQFF,TGTGCCAGCAGTCCGGGACTCCTCTACAATGAGCAGTTCTTC,.,TRBV6-2/TRBV6-3,TRBJ2-1,many
CASSLVSSFNTQYF,TGTGCCAGCAGCTTAGTGTCTAGCTTCAATACGCAGTATTTT,.,TRBV7-8,TRBJ2-3,few
CASRTEETQYF,TGTGCCAGCAGAACAGAAGAGACCCAGTACTTC,.,TRBV6-6,TRBJ2-5,many
CASGQAPSGANVLTF,TGTGCCAGCGGACAGGCCCCCTCTGGGGCCAACGTCCTGACTTTC,TRBD1,TRBV14,TRBJ2-6,many
CSARDRQGAYTEAFF,TGCAGTGCTAGAGACCGACAGGGGGCTTATACTGAAGCTTTCTTT,TRBD1,TRBV20-1,TRBJ1-1,.
CASSRAPLNEQFF,TGTGCCAGCTCCAGGGCCCCCCTCAATGAGCAGTTCTTC,.,TRBV7-2,TRBJ2-1,.
CAWSVGTSGVYEQYF,TGTGCCTGGAGTGTAGGGACTAGCGGGGTCTACGAGCAGTACTTC,TRBD2,TRBV30,TRBJ2-7,many
CASSEGPIRGSPSYEQYF,TGTGCCAGCAGTGAAGGCCCAATCAGGGGTTCTCCCTCCTACGAGCAGTACTTC,.,TRBV2,TRBJ2-7,few
CASSLGLAGGIQTQYF,TGTGCCAGCAGCTTGGGACTAGCGGGAGGAATACAGACCCAGTACTTC,TRBD2,TRBV7-2,TRBJ2-5,.